Given below is one T cell receptor beta chain in context. This clone was counted only a few times. No cognate antigen has been identified for it. Qualities for individual bases were not recorded, and no much larger clone is one base off. This entry belongs to a study of blood T cell repertoires in COVID-19 (dated by TCRdb to 2018 to 2020). Broadly, across the study: The collaborator samples originated in the United States, Italy and Spain and spanned the acute and convalescent phases of COVID-19. The prospective study material was composed of cDNA or gDNA derived from T cells, B-cell-depleted T cells, or PBMCs. The dataset comprised deeply sampled blood TCRbeta repertoires from subjects exposed to, actively infected with, or recovered from COVID-19. A freely available public database, intended as a resource for researchers studying the immune response to SARS-CoV-2, is where the repertoires were released. The samples were drawn from two sources: the first 160 participants of the ongoing ImmuneRACE study, and about 1,300 subjects contributed by 6 global collaborators. Sample metadata almost always included a de-identified subject ID, COVID-19 status, age in years and sex. Where HLA class I and class II types were available, the types were taken from metadata supplied by the sample provider, not from assay-based typing. The study at large found these results: Clinical and demographic metadata were provided uncurated, with the amount varying by source and participant.

TCRbeta CDR3 regions were amplified from genomic DNA using the immunoSEQ Assay, a bias-controlled multiplex PCR. In the original analysis: The number of nucleated cells in each sample was estimated by amplification of reference gene primers within the assay. To quantify the absolute abundance of each unique TCRbeta CDR3 rearrangement, sequence reads were collapsed and filtered. For each sample, productive Simpson clonality was calculated as the square root of Simpson's diversity index over productive rearrangements. TCRdb took this table from immuneACCESS and kept in-frame rearrangements with V and J called. Such tables lack part of the clones; where checked against another copy, unresolved V genes explain under half of the gap, and the rest is unexplained. V and J calls and clone size come straight from that table; D and trimming were deduced from the DNA. This sample gives roughly 250,000 clones in total; 80% to 95% of them show up just once. The ten largest clonotypes hold approximately 2.6% of the sample.

One collaborating source in Seattle enrolled patients while the patients were actively infected and followed the patients over time throughout the course of disease. The collaborating institutions used their own protocols to collect whole blood in K2EDTA tubes. For TCRbeta analysis, collaborators shipped samples in one of three forms: frozen whole blood, isolated PBMCs, or DNA extracted from either of those sample types. In the germline V gene, CDR1 corresponds to SGHTA and CDR2 to FQGTGA. The CDR3, cysteine through phenylalanine, is 13 amino acids long. Only CDR3 DNA is held: 39 bases, read in frame from base 1. The junction carries 18 bases between V and J, which are trimmed by 5 bases and 13 bases respectively.

Material for sequencing was peripheral blood. This sequence was found in a person under 35 with COVID-19, enrolled during active disease. The chain couples TRBV7-3 to TRBJ2-1; TRBD2 is a weak D gene call, 5 bases matching. The CDR3 region reads CASSPGGPQAQFF. Here is the DNA: TGTGCCAGCAGCCCCGGCGGGCCCCAGGCCCAGTTCTTC.